One TCR beta chain is described in this entry. Its antigen remains unknown. Each CDR3 protein gets one entry after TCRdb re-called the 5' RACE reads with MiXCR. The sample carries around 450,000 distinct CDR3 sequences, about 24% recorded once. CDR1 is SEHNR and CDR2 is FQNEAQ in the germline V gene (reference sequence). CDR3 length: 14 residues. V was shortened by 4 bases and J by 8 bases, with 17 bases between the two germline ends. This specimen comes from a study of T-cell memory formation after mild COVID-19. The study, taken as a whole, reports: That cross-reactive memory joined was suggested by some responding clones appearing in pre-infection memory.

Sequenced sample: PBMCs or a T cell subset sorted from them (not recorded which). This chain joins TRBV7-9 and TRBJ1-2, with D tentatively TRBD1 (6 bases). This TCR was sampled from an adult woman who had mild COVID-19 (a few samples of this study predate the infection). Cell type and time point are not known. In DNA, the CDR3 is TGTGCCAGCAGCTCAGTTTCGGGGGCGCCGGGCTACACCTTC. Amino acids: CASSSVSGAPGYTF.